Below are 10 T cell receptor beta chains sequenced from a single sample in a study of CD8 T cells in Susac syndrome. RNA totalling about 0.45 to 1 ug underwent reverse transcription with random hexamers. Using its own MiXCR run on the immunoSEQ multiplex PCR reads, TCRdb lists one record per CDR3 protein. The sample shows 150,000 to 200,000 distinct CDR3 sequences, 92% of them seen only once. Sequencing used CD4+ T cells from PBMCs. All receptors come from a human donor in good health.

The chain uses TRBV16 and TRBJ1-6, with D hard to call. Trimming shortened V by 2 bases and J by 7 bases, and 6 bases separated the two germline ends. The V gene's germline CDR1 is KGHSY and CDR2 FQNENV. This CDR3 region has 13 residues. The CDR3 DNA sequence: TGTGCCAGCAGCCAAATGGAGAATTCACCCCTCCACTTT. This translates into CASSQMENSPLHF.

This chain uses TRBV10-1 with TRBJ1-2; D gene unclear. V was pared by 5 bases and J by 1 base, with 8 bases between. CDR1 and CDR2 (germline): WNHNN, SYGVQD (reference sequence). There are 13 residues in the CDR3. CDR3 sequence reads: CASSKDVNYGYTF. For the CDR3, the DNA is TGCGCCAGCAGTAAGGACGTTAACTATGGCTACACCTTC.

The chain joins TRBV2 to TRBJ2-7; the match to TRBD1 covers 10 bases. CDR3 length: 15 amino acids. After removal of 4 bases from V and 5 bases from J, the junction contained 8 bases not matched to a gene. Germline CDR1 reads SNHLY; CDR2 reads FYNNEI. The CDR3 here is CASSGRQGAGDEQYF. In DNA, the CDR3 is TGTGCCAGCAGTGGACGACAGGGGGCGGGCGACGAGCAGTACTTC.

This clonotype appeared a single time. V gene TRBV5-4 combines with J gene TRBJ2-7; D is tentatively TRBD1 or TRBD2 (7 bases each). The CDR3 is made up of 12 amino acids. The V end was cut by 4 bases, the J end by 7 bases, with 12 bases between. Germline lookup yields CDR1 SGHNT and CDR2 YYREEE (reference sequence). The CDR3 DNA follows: TGTGCCAGCAGCCCCAGGGGGGGGGAGCAGTACTTC. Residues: CASSPRGGEQYF.

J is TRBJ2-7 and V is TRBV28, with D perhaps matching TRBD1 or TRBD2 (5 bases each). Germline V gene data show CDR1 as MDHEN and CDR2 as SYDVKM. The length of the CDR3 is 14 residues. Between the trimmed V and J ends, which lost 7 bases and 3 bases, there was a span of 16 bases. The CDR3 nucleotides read TGTGCCAGCACCCCTCCCCAGGGACGCTACGAGCAGTACTTC. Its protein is CASTPPQGRYEQYF.

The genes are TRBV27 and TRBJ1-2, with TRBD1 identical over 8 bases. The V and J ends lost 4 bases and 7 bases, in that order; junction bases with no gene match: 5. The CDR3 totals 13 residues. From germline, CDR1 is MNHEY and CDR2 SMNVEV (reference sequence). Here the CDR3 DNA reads TGTGCCAGCAGTTGGGGACAGGACGGTGGCTACACCTTC. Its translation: CASSWGQDGGYTF.

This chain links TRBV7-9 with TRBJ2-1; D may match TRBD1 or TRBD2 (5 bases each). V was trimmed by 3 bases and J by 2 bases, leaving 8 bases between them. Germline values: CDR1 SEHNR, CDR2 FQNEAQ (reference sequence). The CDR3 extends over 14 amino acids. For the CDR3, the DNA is TGTGCCAGCAGCTTGAGGGACCCCTACAATGAGCAGTTCTTC. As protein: CASSLRDPYNEQFF.

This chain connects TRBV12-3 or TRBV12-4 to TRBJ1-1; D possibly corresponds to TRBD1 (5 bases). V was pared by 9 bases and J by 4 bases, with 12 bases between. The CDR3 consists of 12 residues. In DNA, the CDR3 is TGTGCCAGTTGGGACGGTTTCACTGAAGCTTTCTTT. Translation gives CASWDGFTEAFF.

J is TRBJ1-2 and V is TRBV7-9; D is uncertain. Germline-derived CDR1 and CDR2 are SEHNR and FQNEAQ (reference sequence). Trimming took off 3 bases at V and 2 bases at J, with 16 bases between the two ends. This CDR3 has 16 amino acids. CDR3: CASSFKWQPGNYGYTF. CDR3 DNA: TGTGCCAGCAGCTTCAAGTGGCAGCCGGGGAACTATGGCTACACCTTC.

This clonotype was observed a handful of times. CDR3 sequence: CASSNGLAESYEQYF. CDR3 DNA sequence: TGCGCCAGCAGCAATGGACTAGCGGAGTCCTACGAGCAGTACTTC. This rearrangement joins TRBV5-1 to TRBJ2-7; TRBD2 agrees at 10 bases. Germline V gene data show CDR1 as SGHRS and CDR2 as YFSETQ. V was clipped by 4 bases and J by 1 base; unmatched bases: 5. The CDR3 runs to 15 residues.